This T cell receptor (beta chain) was observed in a study of blood T cell repertoires in COVID-19. Across the whole study: Collection of acute and convalescent COVID-19 samples took place in the United States, Italy and Spain. T cells, B-cell-depleted T cells, or PBMCs supplied cDNA or gDNA.

This CDR3 has 14 residues. Trimming took off 3 bases at V and 7 bases at J, with 13 bases between the two ends. Germline lookup yields CDR1 LGHDT and CDR2 YNNKEL (reference sequence). Original methodology: Amplification of reference gene primers provided the estimated nucleated cell counts. TCRdb's table, derived via immunoSEQ multiplex PCR, lists solely in-frame clones and lacks some. V, J and clone size were drawn from that table, and D and trimming were deduced from the DNA. This table has 35,000 to 50,000 clones, about 86% appearing once. The sequencing input was peripheral blood. The chain uses TRBV3-1 (or the pseudogene TRBV3-2) and TRBJ2-1; D gene uncertain. The receptor's source is a human donor with acute or convalescent COVID-19. The donor label of this sample is uncertain. The CDR3 spells CASSHPRFRNEQFF. CDR3 nucleotide sequence: TGTGCCAGCAGCCATCCCCGGTTTCGGAATGAGCAGTTCTTC.